A selection of T cell receptor beta chains follows, all from one sample in a study of control samples from healthy donors and cancer patients. Some clones are missing from TCRdb's copy, which holds only in-frame ones; the method was immunoSEQ multiplex PCR. The sample includes about 130,000 clones, more than 80% seen only once; the top ten take more than 2%. Sequences were obtained from blood. Receptors originate from a man between 18 and 35 years old in good health. The CDR3 runs from the conserved cysteine through the conserved F or W. The order of the fields is J gene, CDR3 length, V gene, D gene, clone size, CDR3 protein, CDR3 DNA. The D gene is left open where the match is weak. Not all rows give a size; the values are once, few, many and, for expanded clones, a class.

>TRBJ1-4|17|TRBV13|-|-
CASSLGNIQEAGEKLFF
TGTGCCAGCAGCTTAGGGAACATACAGGAGGCTGGAGAAAAACTGTTTTTT
>TRBJ2-3|11|TRBV12-3/TRBV12-4|-|-
CASRRGETQYF
TGTGCCAGCAGGAGGGGGGAGACGCAGTATTTT
>TRBJ1-2|13|TRBV6-5|TRBD1|-
CASSYRQGYGYTF
TGTGCCAGCAGTTATCGACAGGGCTATGGCTACACCTTC
>TRBJ2-2|14|TRBV5-1|-|-
CASSLSGNTGELFF
TGCGCCAGCAGCTTAAGCGGGAACACCGGGGAGCTGTTTTTT
>TRBJ2-2|17|TRBV2|TRBD1|-
CASSIPGTGGSTGELFF
TGTGCCAGCAGTATCCCCGGGACAGGGGGCAGTACCGGGGAGCTGTTTTTT
>TRBJ1-6|15|TRBV5-8|-|-
CASSLVVGGGSPLHF
TGTGCCAGCAGCTTGGTTGTGGGCGGCGGGTCACCCCTCCACTTT
>TRBJ2-5|13|TRBV19|-|-
CASSPGGQETQYF
TGTGCCAGTAGCCCCGGGGGTCAAGAGACCCAGTACTTC
>TRBJ1-1|16|TRBV4-1|-|-
CASSPREGNMNTEAFF
TGCGCCAGCAGCCCCCGAGAGGGCAACATGAACACTGAAGCTTTCTTT
>TRBJ1-5|10|TRBV28|-|-
CASGRQPQHF
TGTGCCAGCGGGCGGCAGCCCCAGCATTTT
>TRBJ1-2|13|TRBV6-5|-|-
CASRPWVGDGYTF
TGTGCCAGCAGACCCTGGGTGGGAGATGGCTACACCTTC
>TRBJ1-6|13|TRBV7-2|-|-
CASSQDPIQPLHF
TGTGCCAGCAGCCAGGACCCTATTCAACCCCTCCACTTT
>TRBJ2-1|15|TRBV5-1|TRBD1|-
CASSAGRDRVDEQFF
TGCGCCAGCAGCGCGGGTCGGGACAGGGTGGATGAGCAGTTCTTC
>TRBJ2-3|10|TRBV11-2|-|-
CASSLDTQYF
TGTGCCAGCAGCTTAGATACGCAGTATTTT
>TRBJ2-5|13|TRBV7-2|TRBD2|-
CASGLAGQETQYF
TGTGCCAGCGGACTAGCGGGGCAAGAGACCCAGTACTTC
>TRBJ2-3|15|TRBV4-1|TRBD2|-
CASSPRGGSTDTQYF
TGCGCCAGCAGCCCCCGGGGGGGCTCCACAGATACGCAGTATTTT
>TRBJ2-6|14|TRBV11-3|-|once
CASSVTSGANVLTF
TGTGCCAGCAGCGTCACCTCTGGGGCCAACGTCCTGACTTTC
>TRBJ2-1|13|TRBV19|TRBD2|-
CASNNGRIDEQFF
TGTGCCAGTAACAACGGGAGGATCGATGAGCAGTTCTTC
>TRBJ2-3|13|TRBV5-1|-|-
CASSLDSTDTQYF
TGCGCCAGCAGCTTGGACAGCACAGATACGCAGTATTTT
>TRBJ2-5|15|TRBV18|-|-
CASSPEFGEQETQYF
TGTGCCAGCTCACCAGAGTTTGGAGAACAAGAGACCCAGTACTTC
>TRBJ2-1|15|TRBV10-1|-|few
CASSDSGGLGEEQFF
TGCGCCAGCAGTGACTCTGGGGGGCTCGGGGAAGAGCAGTTCTTC
>TRBJ1-4|14|TRBV13|-|-
CASSHRVRSRKLFF
TGTGCCAGCAGCCACAGGGTCCGTTCTCGAAAACTGTTTTTT
>TRBJ1-2|13|TRBV14|-|-
CASSPGPHYGYTF
TGTGCCAGCAGTCCCGGGCCGCACTATGGCTACACCTTC
>TRBJ2-5|11|TRBV5-1|-|few
CASSLEETQYF
TGCGCCAGCAGCTTGGAAGAGACCCAGTACTTC
>TRBJ2-3|15|TRBV5-1|TRBD2|-
CASSPTSGGGDTQYF
TGCGCCAGCTCCCCGACTAGCGGGGGCGGGGATACGCAGTATTTT
>TRBJ1-5|13|TRBV19|-|once
CASRDSEWQPQHF
TGTGCCAGCCGCGACAGTGAGTGGCAGCCCCAGCATTTT
>TRBJ1-2|14|TRBV6-5|-|few
CASRRATANYGYTF
TGTGCCAGCAGGAGGGCTACGGCTAACTATGGCTACACCTTC
>TRBJ2-3|14|TRBV2|TRBD2|-
CASSELAGTDTQYF
TGTGCCAGCAGTGAACTAGCGGGCACAGATACGCAGTATTTT
>TRBJ2-3|18|TRBV5-1|TRBD2|-
CASSLLAGGGTSTDTQYF
TGCGCCAGCAGCTTACTAGCGGGAGGAGGGACAAGCACAGATACGCAGTATTTT
>TRBJ1-6|16|TRBV30|-|-
CAWSAGGSSYNSPLHF
TGTGCCTGGAGTGCGGGGGGGAGCTCCTATAATTCACCCCTCCACTTT
>TRBJ2-2|11|TRBV12-3/TRBV12-4|-|-
CASSLSGELFF
TGTGCCAGCAGTTTATCCGGGGAGCTGTTTTTT
>TRBJ2-3|12|TRBV25-1|-|-
CASRGSTDTQYF
TGTGCCAGCCGGGGAAGCACAGATACGCAGTATTTT
>TRBJ2-1|14|TRBV2|TRBD2|once
CASKRGGVLNEQFF
TGTGCCAGCAAGCGCGGGGGGGTCTTGAATGAGCAGTTCTTC
>TRBJ1-6|14|TRBV12-5|-|-
CASVQEIGHSPLHF
TGTGCTAGTGTTCAGGAAATTGGGCATTCACCCCTCCACTTT
>TRBJ1-1|14|TRBV7-2|-|-
CASSPQTVNTEAFF
TGTGCCAGCAGCCCCCAGACAGTGAACACTGAAGCTTTCTTT
>TRBJ1-6|15|TRBV6-2/TRBV6-3|-|-
CASRYTRGNNSPLHF
TGTGCCAGCAGATACACCAGGGGTAATAATTCACCCCTCCACTTT
>TRBJ1-5|14|TRBV30|-|once
CAWSPWGLEGPQHF
TGTGCCTGGAGCCCCTGGGGCCTAGAAGGTCCCCAGCATTTT
>TRBJ1-6|14|TRBV30|TRBD1|-
CAWTETGERSPLHF
TGTGCCTGGACAGAAACAGGGGAGAGGTCACCCCTCCACTTT
>TRBJ2-1|14|TRBV19|-|-
CASIRIDAYNEQFF
TGTGCCAGTATCAGGATTGACGCCTACAATGAGCAGTTCTTC
>TRBJ1-4|14|TRBV9|-|-
CASSVGGTNEKLFF
TGTGCCAGCAGCGTTGGGGGAACTAATGAAAAACTGTTTTTT
>TRBJ2-1|15|TRBV9|TRBD1|-
CASSGGDRLPNEQFF
TGTGCCAGCAGCGGAGGGGACAGACTACCCAATGAGCAGTTCTTC
>TRBJ1-6|12|TRBV11-2|-|-
CASSSSTGPLHF
TGTGCCAGCAGCTCCTCGACCGGACCCCTCCACTTT
>TRBJ1-1|12|TRBV11-1|TRBD1|-
CASATGGTEAFF
TGTGCCAGCGCAACAGGGGGCACTGAAGCTTTCTTT
>TRBJ1-5|16|TRBV29-1|TRBD1|-
CSVVLGQVYSNQPQHF
TGCAGCGTCGTGCTTGGACAGGTATATAGCAATCAGCCCCAGCATTTT
>TRBJ2-3|18|TRBV4-1|TRBD2|-
CASSQSSGTSDPTDTQYF
TGCGCCAGCAGCCAATCCTCCGGGACTAGCGACCCCACAGATACGCAGTATTTT
>TRBJ1-4|14|TRBV28|TRBD1|-
CASSFDRVNEKLFF
TGTGCCAGCAGTTTTGACAGGGTTAATGAAAAACTGTTTTTT
>TRBJ1-4|13|TRBV18|-|-
CASSPARDEKLFF
TGTGCCAGCTCACCTGCCAGGGATGAAAAACTGTTTTTT
>TRBJ1-2|14|TRBV19|TRBD1|-
CASSPPGGGYGYTF
TGTGCCAGTAGTCCCCCAGGGGGAGGCTATGGCTACACCTTC
>TRBJ1-4|15|TRBV24-1|TRBD1|-
CATSDPGQPNEKLFF
TGTGCCACCAGTGATCCGGGACAGCCTAATGAAAAACTGTTTTTT
>TRBJ1-2|14|TRBV9|-|-
CASSPRTADYGYTF
TGTGCCAGCAGCCCACGGACGGCCGACTATGGCTACACCTTC
>TRBJ2-7|12|TRBV28|TRBD1|-
CASETGGYEQYF
TGTGCCAGCGAGACAGGGGGCTACGAGCAGTACTTC
>TRBJ1-1|14|TRBV5-6|-|-
CASSQRQSGTEAFF
TGTGCCAGCAGCCAACGACAATCGGGGACTGAAGCTTTCTTT
>TRBJ1-5|15|TRBV2|-|-
CASTLLGQENQPQHF
TGTGCCAGCACCCTGCTCGGGCAGGAAAATCAGCCCCAGCATTTT
>TRBJ1-2|14|TRBV30|TRBD1|-
CAWNLQGALDGYTF
TGTGCCTGGAACCTACAGGGGGCTCTCGATGGCTACACCTTC